This is a list of T cell receptor beta chains from one sample in a study of identical twins. MiXCR, run by TCRdb on the 5' RACE reads, gives a single entry per CDR3 protein. This table holds a few hundred thousand distinct CDR3 sequences, approximately 9.6% found once. The sample was also reused in another study, on yellow fever vaccine responses in identical twins.

The sequencing input was PBMCs. These receptors all come from a woman aged 18-29 years in good health. Each CDR3 is given with its conserved first and last residue. The order of the fields is V gene, CDR3 protein.

v_call: TRBV9; cdr3_aa: CASSVGTNTDTQYF
v_call: TRBV5-1; cdr3_aa: CASSAATGSAYTEAFF
v_call: TRBV20-1; cdr3_aa: CSAPQLALAKNIQYF
v_call: TRBV11-1; cdr3_aa: CASSLGGGGFSDNQPQHF
v_call: TRBV6-6; cdr3_aa: CAIRQGPAYGYTF
v_call: TRBV6-2/TRBV6-3; cdr3_aa: CASSMIGPNQPQHF
v_call: TRBV20-1; cdr3_aa: CSARDGGDSYEQYF
v_call: TRBV29-1; cdr3_aa: CSVEDGQIYGYTF
v_call: TRBV9; cdr3_aa: CASSVGGGGGNTQYF
v_call: TRBV28; cdr3_aa: CASSFSPARMSRRGANVLTF